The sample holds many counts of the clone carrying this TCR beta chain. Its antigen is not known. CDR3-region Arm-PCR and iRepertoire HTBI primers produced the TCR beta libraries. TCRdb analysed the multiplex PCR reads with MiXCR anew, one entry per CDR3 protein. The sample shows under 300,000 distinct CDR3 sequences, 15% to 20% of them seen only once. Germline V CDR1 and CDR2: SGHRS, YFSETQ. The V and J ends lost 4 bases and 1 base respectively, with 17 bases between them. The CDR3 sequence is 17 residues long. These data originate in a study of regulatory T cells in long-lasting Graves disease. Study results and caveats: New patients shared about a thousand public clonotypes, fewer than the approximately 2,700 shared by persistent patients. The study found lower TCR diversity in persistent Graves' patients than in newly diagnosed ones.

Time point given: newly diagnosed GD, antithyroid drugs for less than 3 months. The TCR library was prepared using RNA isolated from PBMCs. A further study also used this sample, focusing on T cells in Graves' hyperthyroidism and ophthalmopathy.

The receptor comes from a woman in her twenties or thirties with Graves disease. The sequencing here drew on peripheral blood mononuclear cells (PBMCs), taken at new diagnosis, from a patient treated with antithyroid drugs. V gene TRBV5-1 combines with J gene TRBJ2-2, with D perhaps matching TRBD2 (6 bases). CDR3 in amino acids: CASSVGPGLKNTGELFF. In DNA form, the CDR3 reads TGCGCCAGCAGCGTGGGCCCGGGACTTAAGAACACCGGGGAGCTGTTTTTT.